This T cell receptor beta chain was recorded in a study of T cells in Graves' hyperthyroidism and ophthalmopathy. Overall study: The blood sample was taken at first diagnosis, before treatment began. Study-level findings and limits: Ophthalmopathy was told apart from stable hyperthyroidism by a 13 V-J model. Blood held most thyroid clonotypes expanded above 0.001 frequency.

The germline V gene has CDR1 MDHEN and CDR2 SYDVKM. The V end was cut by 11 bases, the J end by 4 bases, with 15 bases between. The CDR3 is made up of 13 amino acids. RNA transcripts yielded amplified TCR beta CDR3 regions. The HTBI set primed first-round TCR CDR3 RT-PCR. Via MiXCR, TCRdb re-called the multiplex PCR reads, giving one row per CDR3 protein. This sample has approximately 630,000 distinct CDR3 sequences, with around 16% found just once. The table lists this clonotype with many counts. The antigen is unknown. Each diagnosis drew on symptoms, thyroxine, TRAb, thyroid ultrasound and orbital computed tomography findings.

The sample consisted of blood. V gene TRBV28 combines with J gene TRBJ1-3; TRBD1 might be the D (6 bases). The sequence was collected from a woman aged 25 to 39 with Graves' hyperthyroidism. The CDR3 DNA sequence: TGTGCCTGCACCCAGGGGCTAGGAAACACCATATATTTT. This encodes CACTQGLGNTIYF. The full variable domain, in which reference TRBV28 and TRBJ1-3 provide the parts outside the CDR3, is DVKVTQSSRYLVKRTGEKVFLECVQDMDHENMFWYRQDPGLGLRLIYFSYDVKMKEKGDIPEGYSVSREKKERFSLILESASTNQTSMYLCACTQGLGNTIYFGEGSWLTVV.